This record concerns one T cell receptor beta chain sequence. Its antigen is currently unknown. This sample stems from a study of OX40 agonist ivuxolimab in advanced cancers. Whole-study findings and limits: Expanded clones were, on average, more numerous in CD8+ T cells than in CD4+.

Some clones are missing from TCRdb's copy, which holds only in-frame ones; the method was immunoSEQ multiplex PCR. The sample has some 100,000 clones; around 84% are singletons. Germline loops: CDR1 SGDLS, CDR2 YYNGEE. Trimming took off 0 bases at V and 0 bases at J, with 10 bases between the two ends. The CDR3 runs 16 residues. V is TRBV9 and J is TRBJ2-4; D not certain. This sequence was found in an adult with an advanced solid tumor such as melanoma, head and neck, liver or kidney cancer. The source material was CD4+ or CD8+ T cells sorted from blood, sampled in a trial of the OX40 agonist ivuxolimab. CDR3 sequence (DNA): TGTGCCAGCAGCGTAGATCTCGACCTAGCCAAAAACATTCAGTACTTC. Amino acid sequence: CASSVDLDLAKNIQYF.